This TCR beta chain was captured by sequencing in a study of shared clonotypes between healthy human individuals. Study at large: A few men and a couple of women, aged 18 to 49, were donors. Study-wide results and caveats: Rarefaction indicated that sorted-subset sequencing remained incomplete although depth was large.

Using immunoSEQ multiplex PCR, the repertoire was profiled, and TCRdb retains in-frame clones only, with some absent. The table shows nearly 1,000,000 clones, with 76% occurring only once. On this clone: Its antigen is not known.

Trimming shortened V by 7 bases and J by 0 bases, and 16 bases separated the two germline ends. CDR1 and CDR2 from the germline V gene are MNHEY and SVGAGI. This CDR3 has 15 residues. The receptor was derived from a man between 18 and 29 years old in good health. Sequences were obtained from memory CD4+ T cells sorted from blood. Subset reported: CD45RA-negative fraction. The genes are TRBV6-5 and TRBJ2-7; D unclear. As DNA, the CDR3 is TGTGCCAGCACCCCGGTATCCGGGTACTCCTACGAGCAGTACTTC. The encoded protein is CASTPVSGYSYEQYF.